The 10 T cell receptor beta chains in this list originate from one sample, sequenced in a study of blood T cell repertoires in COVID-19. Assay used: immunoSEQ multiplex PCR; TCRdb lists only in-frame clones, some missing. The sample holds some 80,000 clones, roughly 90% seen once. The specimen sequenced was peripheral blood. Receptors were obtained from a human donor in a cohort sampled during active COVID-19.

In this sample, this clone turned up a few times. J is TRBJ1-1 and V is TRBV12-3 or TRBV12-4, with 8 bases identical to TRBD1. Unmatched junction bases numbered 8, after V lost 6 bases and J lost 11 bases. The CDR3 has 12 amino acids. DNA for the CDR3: TGTGCCAGCAGCCAGACAGGGGCGCCGGCTTTCTTT. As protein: CASSQTGAPAFF.

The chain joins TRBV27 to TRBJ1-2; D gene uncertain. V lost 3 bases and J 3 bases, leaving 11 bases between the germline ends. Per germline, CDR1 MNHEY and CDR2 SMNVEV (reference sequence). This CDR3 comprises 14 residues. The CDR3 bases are TGTGCCAGCAGTTTGGGCAGAACTCACTATGGCTACACCTTC. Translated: CASSLGRTHYGYTF.

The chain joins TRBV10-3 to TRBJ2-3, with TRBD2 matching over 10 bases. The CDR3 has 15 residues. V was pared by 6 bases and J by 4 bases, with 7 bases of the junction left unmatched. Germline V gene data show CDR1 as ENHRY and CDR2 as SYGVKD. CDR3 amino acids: CAISESGGGADTQYF. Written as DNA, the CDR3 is TGTGCCATCAGCGAAAGCGGGGGGGGAGCAGATACGCAGTATTTT.

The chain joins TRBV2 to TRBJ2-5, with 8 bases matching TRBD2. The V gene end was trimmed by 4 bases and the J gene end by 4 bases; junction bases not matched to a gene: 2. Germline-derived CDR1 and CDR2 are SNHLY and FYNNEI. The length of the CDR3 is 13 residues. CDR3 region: CASSVGTRETQYF. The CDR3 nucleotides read TGTGCCAGCAGTGTAGGGACTAGAGAGACCCAGTACTTC.

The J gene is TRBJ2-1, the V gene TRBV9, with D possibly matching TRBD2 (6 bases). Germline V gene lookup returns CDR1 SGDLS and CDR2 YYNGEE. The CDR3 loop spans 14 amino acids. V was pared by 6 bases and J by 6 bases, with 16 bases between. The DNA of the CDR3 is TGTGCCAGCAACGCTCGCCAGGGAGGCAATGAGCAGTTCTTC. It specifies CASNARQGGNEQFF.

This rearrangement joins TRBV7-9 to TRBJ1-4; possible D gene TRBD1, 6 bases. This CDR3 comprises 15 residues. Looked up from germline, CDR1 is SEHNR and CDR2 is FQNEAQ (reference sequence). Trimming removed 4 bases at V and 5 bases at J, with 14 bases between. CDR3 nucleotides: TGTGCCAGCAGCTCGCCGGGGACACGAAATGAAAAACTGTTTTTT. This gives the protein CASSSPGTRNEKLFF.

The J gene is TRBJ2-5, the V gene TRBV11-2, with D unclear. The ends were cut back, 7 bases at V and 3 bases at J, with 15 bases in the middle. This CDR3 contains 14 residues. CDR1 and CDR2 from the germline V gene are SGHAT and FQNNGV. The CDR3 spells CASTNPRNKETQYF. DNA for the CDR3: TGTGCCAGCACCAATCCTAGGAACAAAGAGACCCAGTACTTC.

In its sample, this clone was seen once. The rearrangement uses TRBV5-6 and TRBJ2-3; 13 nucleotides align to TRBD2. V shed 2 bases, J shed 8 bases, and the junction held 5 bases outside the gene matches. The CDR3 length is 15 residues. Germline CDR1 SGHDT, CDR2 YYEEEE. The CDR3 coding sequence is TGTGCCAGCAGCTTCACTAGCGGGGGGGCTGGTACGCAGTATTTT. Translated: CASSFTSGGAGTQYF. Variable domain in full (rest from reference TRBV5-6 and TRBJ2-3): DAGVTQSPTHLIKTRGQQVTLRCSPKSGHDTVSWYQQALGQGPQFIFQYYEEEERQRGNFPDRFSGHQFPNYSSELNVNALLLGDSALYLCASSFTSGGAGTQYFGPGTRLTVL.

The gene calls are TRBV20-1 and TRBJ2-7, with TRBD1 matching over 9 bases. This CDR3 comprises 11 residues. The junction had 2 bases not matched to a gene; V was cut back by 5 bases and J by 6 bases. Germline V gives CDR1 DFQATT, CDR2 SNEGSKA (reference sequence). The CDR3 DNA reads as TGCAGTGCTCTGACAGGGGGCGAGCAGTACTTC. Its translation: CSALTGGEQYF.

The CDR3 region has the DNA TGTGCCATCAGTGAACAGTCGTACGAGCAGTACTTC. Translating it yields CAISEQSYEQYF. This chain joins TRBV10-3 and TRBJ2-7; no clear D. Germline CDR1 is ENHRY and CDR2 is SYGVKD. The CDR3 contains 12 residues. Between the trimmed V and J ends, which lost 3 bases and 4 bases, there was a span of 7 bases.